These T cell receptor beta chains were read from a single sample in a study of human T cells and chemical hapten exposure. In TCRdb, the RACE reads were re-called with MiXCR into one record per CDR3 protein. The sample has some 15,000 distinct CDR3 sequences; roughly 15% are singletons. The starting material was whole blood, obtained in connection with sensitization to the hapten diphenylcyclopropenone (DPC). Receptors were obtained from a woman younger than 45 with alopecia areata. Some clones in this sample may be carry-over from other donors' samples. The CDR3 runs from the conserved cysteine through the conserved F or W. Each record gives: J gene, V gene, clone size, D gene, CDR3 protein, CDR3 DNA. The D gene is left open where the match is weak. Expanded clones are given a class, and other clones once, few, many or no size at all.

TRBJ1-1 TRBV6-1 few NA CASSEARLGDTEAFF TGTGCCAGCAGTGAAGCAAGGCTGGGGGACACTGAAGCTTTCTTT
TRBJ1-2 TRBV4-1 many TRBD1 CASSQRTGAGYTF TGCGCCAGCAGCCAACGGACAGGGGCTGGCTACACCTTC
TRBJ1-1 TRBV30 many NA CAWKSQGGSTEAFF TGTGCCTGGAAGAGTCAAGGGGGTTCCACTGAAGCTTTCTTT
TRBJ1-6 TRBV18 many NA CASSPPNRKDSPLHF TGTGCCAGCTCACCACCTAACAGGAAGGATTCACCCCTCCACTTT
TRBJ2-4 TRBV10-3 NA NA CAIRNDILNIQYF TGTGCCATCAGGAACGACATTTTGAACATTCAGTACTTC
TRBJ1-1 TRBV27 few TRBD1 CASSSTGDNGAFF TGTGCCAGCAGTTCTACAGGGGACAATGGGGCTTTCTTT
TRBJ2-2 TRBV2 medium-sized NA CASSAAGELFF TGTGCCAGCAGTGCGGCCGGGGAGCTGTTTTTT
TRBJ1-1 TRBV2 NA NA CASSEAGGTEAFF TGTGCCAGCAGTGAAGCGGGGGGAACTGAAGCTTTCTTT
TRBJ1-1 TRBV12-5 NA NA CASGLSAGAFF TGTGCTAGTGGTTTGTCAGCCGGAGCTTTCTTT
TRBJ1-2 TRBV4-2 medium-sized NA CASSQDFRMDYGYTF TGTGCCAGCAGCCAAGATTTTAGAATGGACTATGGCTACACCTTC
TRBJ1-2 TRBV5-1 medium-sized NA CASSLALGNYGYTF TGCGCCAGCAGCTTGGCCCTAGGGAACTATGGCTACACCTTC
TRBJ1-6 TRBV25-1 medium-sized TRBD1 CASSELWDRYSPLHF TGTGCCAGCAGTGAATTGTGGGACAGGTATTCACCCCTCCACTTT